This T cell receptor beta chain was sequenced during a study of CD4 T cells in relation to SARS-CoV-2 and coronaviruses. Findings and limits, study-wide: Crossreactivity was assessed only for spike protein, not other viral proteins.

With regard to this clone: The antigen is unknown.

TCRdb keeps only in-frame clones here, not all; method: immunoSEQ multiplex PCR. The table includes roughly 71,000 clones, 85% to 90% detected once. Unexposed donor CD4+ T cells date from about 2010-2018, before the COVID-19 pandemic. This CDR3 spans 15 amino acids. Germline CDR1 and CDR2: SGHNT and YYREEE (reference sequence). The junction had 5 bases not matched to a gene; V was cut back by 5 bases and J by 1 base. The chain recombines TRBV5-4 with TRBJ2-3; 9 bases align to TRBD1. This clonotype was sampled from a human donor in good health. Sequenced input: memory CD4+ T cells from PBMCs. The CDR3 bases are TGTGCCAGCAGGGAAAGGACAGGGGGCACAGATACGCAGTATTTT. Its translation: CASRERTGGTDTQYF.